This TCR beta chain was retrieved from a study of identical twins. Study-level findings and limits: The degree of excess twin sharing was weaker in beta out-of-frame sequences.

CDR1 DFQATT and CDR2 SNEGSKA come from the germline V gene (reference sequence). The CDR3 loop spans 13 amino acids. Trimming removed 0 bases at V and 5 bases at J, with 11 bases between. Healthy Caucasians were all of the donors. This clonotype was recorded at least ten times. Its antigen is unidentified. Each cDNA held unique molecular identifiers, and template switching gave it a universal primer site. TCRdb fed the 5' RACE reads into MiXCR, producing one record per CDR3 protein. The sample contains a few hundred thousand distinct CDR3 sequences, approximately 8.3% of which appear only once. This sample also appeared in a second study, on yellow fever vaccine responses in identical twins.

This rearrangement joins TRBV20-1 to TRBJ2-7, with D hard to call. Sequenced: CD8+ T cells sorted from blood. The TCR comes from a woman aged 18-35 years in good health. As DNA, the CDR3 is TGCAGTGCTAGAGATGTGGTAAGGGACGAGCAGTACTTC. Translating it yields CSARDVVRDEQYF.